This TCR beta chain was identified during a study of graft-versus-host responses after intestinal transplantation. Across the study: Those transplanted obtained multivisceral, liver-intestinal, or isolated intestinal grafts. Recipients were all induced with anti-thymocyte globulin, then given tacrolimus and steroids for approximately three years.

Concerning this clone itself: Its antigen is unknown.

Points from the study as a whole: Recipient marrow held GvH clones, some first seen in ileum or blood. Maximum circulating GvH clone levels tracked with early post-transplant HvG decreases.

The table came from immunoSEQ multiplex PCR; TCRdb's copy has only in-frame clones and leaves some out. The data hold about 54,000 clones, with about 89% observed a single time. CDR3 size: 16 residues. Trimming removed 3 bases at V and 0 bases at J, with 12 bases between. From germline, CDR1 is SGHAT and CDR2 FQNNGV. The material was PBMCs, obtained roughly 660 days after intestinal transplant. This TCR derives from a human patient who received an intestinal transplant, so some T cells may come from the graft donor. This chain connects TRBV11-2 to TRBJ1-5; a possible D gene is TRBD1 (5 bases). The CDR3 DNA sequence: TGTGCCAGCAGCTTGGGACCTTATTCTAGCAATCAGCCCCAGCATTTT. Its protein product is CASSLGPYSSNQPQHF. Variable domain in full (rest from reference TRBV11-2 and TRBJ1-5): EAGVAQSPRYKIIEKRQSVAFWCNPISGHATLYWYQQILGQGPKLLIQFQNNGVVDDSQLPKDRFSAERLKGVDSTLKIQPAKLEDSAVYLCASSLGPYSSNQPQHFGDGTRLSIL.